The T cell receptor beta chain under discussion was sequenced for a study of T cell repertoires in cytomegalovirus infection. About the research overall: It can be stated that public TCR beta signatures indicated CMV infection as well as a matching HLA type. Study observations and caveats: The study identified carriers of CMV plus the relevant HLA from cumulative public TCR beta family frequency. The ex vivo response was dominated by HLA-C-restricted CMV-specific TCR beta clonotypes.

TCRdb independently ran MiXCR on the reads; one entry per CDR3 protein. The table lists about 770,000 distinct CDR3 sequences, 25% to 30% of them singletons. From germline, CDR1 is SEHNR and CDR2 FQNEAQ (reference sequence). V was pared by 4 bases and J by 0 bases, with 16 bases between. This CDR3 contains 17 residues. In regard to this clonotype: The antigen is not known.

The sample consisted of cultured CD8+ T cells from PBMCs, taken from culture after CMV antigen stimulation. This TCR was sampled from a human donor in good health (CMV status not recorded). Some clones in this sample may be carry-over from other donors' samples. The chain couples TRBV7-9 to TRBJ2-4, with D perhaps being TRBD1 or TRBD2 (6 bases each). CDR3 in amino acids: CASSSPGAPIAKNIQYF. The CDR3, as DNA: TGTGCCAGCAGCTCCCCGGGGGCACCTATAGCCAAAAACATTCAGTACTTC.